This is a list of T cell receptor beta chains from one sample in a study of T cell responses to AZD1222 COVID-19 vaccine. Clones were sequenced by immunoSEQ multiplex PCR, and TCRdb holds only the in-frame ones, with some missing. Among approximately 35,000 clones listed, 85% to 90% were seen once. Here the sequenced sample was peripheral blood, taken 28 days after the second AZD1222 dose. Receptor source: an adult who received the AZD1222 COVID-19 vaccine. Both conserved end residues are part of each CDR3. The D gene is left open where the match is weak. Clone size appears in some rows only: once, few, many, or a class for an expanded clone.

>TRBV29-1|TRBD2|NA|TRBJ2-3
TGCAGCGTTGTTGCTAGCGGGGTCACCAGCGGTACGCAGTATTTT
CSVVASGVTSGTQYF
>TRBV28|NA|NA|TRBJ2-7
TGTGCCAGCACAGGCAGGGTGTACGAGCAGTACTTC
CASTGRVYEQYF
>TRBV11-2|TRBD2|NA|TRBJ2-1
TGTGCCAGCAGCCAGCGGGGGGAACTAGACTCCTACAATGAGCAGTTCTTC
CASSQRGELDSYNEQFF
>TRBV6-6|NA|NA|TRBJ1-5
TGTGCCAGCAGTTACTACGTGAGCAATCAGCCCCAGCATTTT
CASSYYVSNQPQHF
>TRBV5-1|NA|NA|TRBJ2-7
TGCGCCAGCAGCGTCGGGGACACCCTCTCCTACGAGCAGTACTTC
CASSVGDTLSYEQYF
>TRBV9|NA|NA|TRBJ1-1
TGTGCCAGCAGCGTAGCCCTCCGAACTCAGAGGACGAGATCGAACACTGAAGCTTTCTTT
CASSVALRTQRTRSNTEAFF
>TRBV19|NA|once|TRBJ1-1
TGTGCCAGTAGTGTTGACGTCGACGAAGCTTTCTTT
CASSVDVDEAFF
>TRBV30|NA|NA|TRBJ1-2
TGTGCCTGGTACCGTGTCCGTGGCTATGGCTACACCTTC
CAWYRVRGYGYTF
>TRBV28|NA|NA|TRBJ2-2
TGTGCCAGCAGTTTAGGGCAGGGTGGCGGGGAGCTGTTTTTT
CASSLGQGGGELFF
>TRBV10-3|NA|NA|TRBJ2-3
TGTGCCATCAAGGGGGGTCGCGGGACAGATACGCAGTATTTT
CAIKGGRGTDTQYF
>TRBV6-1|TRBD2|NA|TRBJ2-1
TGTGCCAGCAGTGTAAGACTAGCGGGAGGGCCAAATGAGCAGTTCTTC
CASSVRLAGGPNEQFF
>TRBV6-5|NA|NA|TRBJ1-6
TGTGCCAGCAGTTACGAGAGCTCCTATAATTCACCCCTCCACTTT
CASSYESSYNSPLHF
>TRBV11-3|NA|NA|TRBJ2-1
TGTGCCAGCAGCCTTACGACTAGTATAGAGGAGCAGTTCTTC
CASSLTTSIEEQFF
>TRBV18|NA|NA|TRBJ2-5
TGTGCCAGCTCACCCTTACAAACTCCGGAGACCCAGTACTTC
CASSPLQTPETQYF
>TRBV7-8|NA|NA|TRBJ1-1
TGTGCCAGCAGCTTAGTGGGCCGGAACACTGAAGCTTTCTTT
CASSLVGRNTEAFF
>TRBV5-4|NA|NA|TRBJ2-6
TGTGCCAGCAGCTTGGCCGCGAGGTCTGGGGCCAACGTCCTGACTTTC
CASSLAARSGANVLTF
>TRBV5-1|NA|NA|TRBJ2-1
TGCGCCAGCAGCAACCTCCGGGACGGAGCCTACAATGAGCAGTTCTTC
CASSNLRDGAYNEQFF
>TRBV4-1|NA|NA|TRBJ1-2
TGCGCCAGCAGCCTTGACACGGCAGGCCTAGCTAACTATGGCTACACCTTC
CASSLDTAGLANYGYTF
>TRBV18|NA|once|TRBJ2-3
TGTGCCAGCTCACCACTTCGAGAGGGGGATACGCAGTATTTT
CASSPLREGDTQYF
>TRBV3-1/TRBV3-2|NA|NA|TRBJ2-7
TGTGCCAGCAGCCCAAAAGGGTCAGGGGTCATCTACGAGCAGTACTTC
CASSPKGSGVIYEQYF
>TRBV21-1|NA|NA|TRBJ2-7
TGTGCCAGCAGCCAAAAGCTGGGAGGTCCTGGGGAGCAGTACTTC
CASSQKLGGPGEQYF
>TRBV6-5|NA|NA|TRBJ1-2
TGTGCCAGCACCGACCTTTCCGGGATCTATGGCTACACCTTC
CASTDLSGIYGYTF
>TRBV6-1|NA|NA|TRBJ1-3
TGTGCCAGCAGTGAAGCGCTCCCCACAGGGTTCGGCGGAAACACCATATATTTT
CASSEALPTGFGGNTIYF
>TRBV3-1/TRBV3-2|TRBD2|NA|TRBJ2-1
TGTGCCAGCAGCCAGTCCACGGGACTAGCGGGTAGCTCCTACAATGAGCAGTTCTTC
CASSQSTGLAGSSYNEQFF
>TRBV7-9|NA|NA|TRBJ2-5
TGTGCCAGCAGCTTTGGTGGCAGGGAGGAGACCCAGTACTTC
CASSFGGREETQYF
>TRBV19|NA|NA|TRBJ1-5
TGTGCCAGTAGTACGCAGGGTGACGGACAGCCCCAGCATTTT
CASSTQGDGQPQHF
>TRBV30|TRBD2|NA|TRBJ2-1
TGTGCCTGGAGTCTAGCGGTTACCTACAATGAGCAGTTCTTC
CAWSLAVTYNEQFF
>TRBV11-2|TRBD2|NA|TRBJ2-1
TGTGCCAGCAGCTTAGCTGCTAGCGGGGGGGCCCGTGGGGCCAATGAGCAGTTCTTC
CASSLAASGGARGANEQFF